The clone carrying this T cell receptor beta chain was seen more than once but under ten times. Primers for the PCR totalled 60 Vbeta and 13 Jbeta. The method was immunoSEQ multiplex PCR; TCRdb's version includes in-frame clones alone and lacks a portion of them. Of under 200,000 clones detected, about 78% appear once; the ten largest clones hold 4.5% to 6%. From germline, CDR1 is SGHKS and CDR2 YYEKEE (reference sequence). The V and J ends lost 2 bases and 2 bases respectively, with 12 bases between them. The CDR3 consists of 15 residues. This entry comes from a study of cytomegalovirus exposure and HLA in healthy donors.

The receptor comes from a man in his forties in good health and CMV-seronegative. Sequencing used PBMCs. V gene TRBV5-5 combines with J gene TRBJ2-3, with unresolved D. CDR3 amino acids: CASSLRRDTTDTQYF. The CDR3 DNA sequence: TGTGCCAGCAGCTTAAGGCGAGACACCACAGATACGCAGTATTTT.